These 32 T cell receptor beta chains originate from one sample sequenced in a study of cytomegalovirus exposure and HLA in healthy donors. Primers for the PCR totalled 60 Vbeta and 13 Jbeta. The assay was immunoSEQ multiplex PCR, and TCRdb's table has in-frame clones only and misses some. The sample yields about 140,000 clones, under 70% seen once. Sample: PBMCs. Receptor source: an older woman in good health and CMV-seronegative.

The CDR3 region is CASSLKLAGNTEAFF. The DNA of the CDR3 is TGCGCCAGCAGCTTGAAGCTGGCAGGGAACACTGAAGCTTTCTTT. The rearrangement joins TRBV5-1 to TRBJ1-1; D call uncertain. Germline V gene lookup returns CDR1 SGHRS and CDR2 YFSETQ. This CDR3 has 15 residues. Trimming removed 1 base at V and 1 base at J, with 11 bases between.

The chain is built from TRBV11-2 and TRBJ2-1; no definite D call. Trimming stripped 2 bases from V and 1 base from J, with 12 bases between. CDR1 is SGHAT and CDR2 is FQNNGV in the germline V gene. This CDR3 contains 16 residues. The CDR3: CASSLTPDSSYNEQFF. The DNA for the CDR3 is TGTGCCAGCAGCTTAACTCCCGACTCGTCCTACAATGAGCAGTTCTTC.

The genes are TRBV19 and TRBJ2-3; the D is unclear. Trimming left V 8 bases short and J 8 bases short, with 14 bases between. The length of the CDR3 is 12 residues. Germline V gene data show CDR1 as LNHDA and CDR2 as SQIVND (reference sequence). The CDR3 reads CASSFLTGTQYF. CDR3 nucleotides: TGTGCCAGTTCCTTCTTAACTGGTACGCAGTATTTT.

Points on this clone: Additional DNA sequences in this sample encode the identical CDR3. CDR3 sequence (DNA): TGTGCCAGCAGCTTGGCCGGGGGACAGGGGGGGAATGAGCAGTTCTTC. It yields the protein CASSLAGGQGGNEQFF. The genes are TRBV5-4 and TRBJ2-1; 11 nucleotides line up with TRBD1. V shed 0 bases and J 7 bases; nucleotides not matched to a gene: 6. The CDR3 has 16 residues. Germline V gene data show CDR1 as SGHNT and CDR2 as YYREEE (reference sequence).

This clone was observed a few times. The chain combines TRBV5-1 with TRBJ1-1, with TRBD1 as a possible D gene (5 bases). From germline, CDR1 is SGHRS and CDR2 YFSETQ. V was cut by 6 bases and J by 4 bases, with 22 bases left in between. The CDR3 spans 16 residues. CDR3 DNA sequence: TGCGCCAGCACAACTACTACAGGAGAGGTGGGCACTGAAGCTTTCTTT. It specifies CASTTTTGEVGTEAFF.

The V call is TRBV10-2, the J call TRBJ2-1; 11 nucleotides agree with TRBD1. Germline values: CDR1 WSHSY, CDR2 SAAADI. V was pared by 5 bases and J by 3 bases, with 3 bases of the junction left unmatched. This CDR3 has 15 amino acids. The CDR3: CASSRTGGDYNEQFF. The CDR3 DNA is TGCGCCAGCAGTAGGACAGGGGGCGACTACAATGAGCAGTTCTTC.

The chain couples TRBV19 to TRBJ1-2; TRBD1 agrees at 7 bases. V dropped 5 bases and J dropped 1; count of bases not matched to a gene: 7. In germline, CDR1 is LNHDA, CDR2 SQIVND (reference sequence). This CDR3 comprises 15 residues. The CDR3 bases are TGTGCCAGTAGTGCTCCGGGACAGCATAACTATGGCTACACCTTC. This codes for CASSAPGQHNYGYTF.

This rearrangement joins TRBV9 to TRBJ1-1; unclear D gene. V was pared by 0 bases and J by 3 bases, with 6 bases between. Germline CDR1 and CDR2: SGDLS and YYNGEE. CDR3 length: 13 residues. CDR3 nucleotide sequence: TGTGCCAGCAGCGTAGTCTCCCACACTGAAGCTTTCTTT. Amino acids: CASSVVSHTEAFF.

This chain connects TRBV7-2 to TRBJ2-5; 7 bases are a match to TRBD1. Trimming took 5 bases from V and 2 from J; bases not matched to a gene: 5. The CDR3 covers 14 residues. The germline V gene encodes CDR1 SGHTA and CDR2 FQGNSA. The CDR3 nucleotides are TGTGCCAGCAGCGTTGGGACAGCTCAAGAGACCCAGTACTTC. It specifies CASSVGTAQETQYF.

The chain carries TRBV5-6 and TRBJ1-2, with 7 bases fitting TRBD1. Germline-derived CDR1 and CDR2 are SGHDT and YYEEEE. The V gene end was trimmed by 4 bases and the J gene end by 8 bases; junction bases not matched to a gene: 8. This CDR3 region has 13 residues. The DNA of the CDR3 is TGTGCCAGCAGCACGACAGGGCGCGGAGGCTACACCTTC. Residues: CASSTTGRGGYTF.

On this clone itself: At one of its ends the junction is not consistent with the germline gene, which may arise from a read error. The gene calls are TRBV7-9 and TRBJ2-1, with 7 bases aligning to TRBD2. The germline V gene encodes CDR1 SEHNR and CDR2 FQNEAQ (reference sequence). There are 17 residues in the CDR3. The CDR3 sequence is CSSSFFQTSRSYNEQFF. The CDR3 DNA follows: TGTTCCAGCAGCTTTTTTCAGACTAGCAGGTCCTACAATGAGCAGTTCTTC.

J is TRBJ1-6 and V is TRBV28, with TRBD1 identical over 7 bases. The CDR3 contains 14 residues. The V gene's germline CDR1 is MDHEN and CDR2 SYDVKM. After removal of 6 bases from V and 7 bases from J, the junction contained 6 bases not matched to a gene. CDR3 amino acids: CASSEGAVNSPLHF. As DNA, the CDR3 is TGTGCCAGCAGCGAGGGGGCGGTAAATTCACCCCTCCACTTT.

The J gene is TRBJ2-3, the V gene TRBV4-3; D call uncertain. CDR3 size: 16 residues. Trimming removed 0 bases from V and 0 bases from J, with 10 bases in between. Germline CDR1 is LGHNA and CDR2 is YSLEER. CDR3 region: CASSQDYQTSTDTQYF. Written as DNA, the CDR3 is TGCGCCAGCAGCCAAGATTATCAGACTAGCACAGATACGCAGTATTTT.

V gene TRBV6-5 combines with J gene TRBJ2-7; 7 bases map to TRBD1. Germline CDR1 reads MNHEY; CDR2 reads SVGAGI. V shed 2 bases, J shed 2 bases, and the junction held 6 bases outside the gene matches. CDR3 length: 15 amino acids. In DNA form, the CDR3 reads TGTGCCAGCAGTTACGGGACAGAACACCCCTACGAGCAGTACTTC. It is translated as CASSYGTEHPYEQYF.

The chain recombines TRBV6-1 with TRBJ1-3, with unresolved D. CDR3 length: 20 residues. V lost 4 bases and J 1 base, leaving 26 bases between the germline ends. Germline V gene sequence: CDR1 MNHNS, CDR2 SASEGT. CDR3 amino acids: CASSVSTTGVGMVSGNTIYF. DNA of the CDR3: TGTGCCAGCAGTGTCTCTACAACGGGAGTCGGGATGGTGTCTGGAAACACCATATATTTT.

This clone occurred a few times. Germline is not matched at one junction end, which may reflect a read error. CDR3 sequence: CASSLDRGYNEQFF. The CDR3 DNA is TGTGCTAGCAGCTTAGACAGGGGTTACAATGAGCAGTTCTTC. The V and J genes are TRBV7-7 and TRBJ2-1, with 8 bases identical to TRBD1. The CDR3 runs to 14 residues. The germline V gene has CDR1 SSHAT and CDR2 FNYEAQ (reference sequence).

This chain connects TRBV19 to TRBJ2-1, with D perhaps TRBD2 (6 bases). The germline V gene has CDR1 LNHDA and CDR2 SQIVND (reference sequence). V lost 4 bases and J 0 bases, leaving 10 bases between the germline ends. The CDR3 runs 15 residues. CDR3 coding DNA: TGTGCCAGTAGTACTAGCGTCAGCTCCTACAATGAGCAGTTCTTC. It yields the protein CASSTSVSSYNEQFF.

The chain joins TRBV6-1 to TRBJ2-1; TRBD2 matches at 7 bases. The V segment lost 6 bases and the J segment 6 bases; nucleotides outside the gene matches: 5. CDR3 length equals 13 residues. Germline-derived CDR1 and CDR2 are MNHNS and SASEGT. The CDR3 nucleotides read TGTGCCAGCAGGACCCGGACTAGCAATGAGCAGTTCTTC. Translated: CASRTRTSNEQFF.

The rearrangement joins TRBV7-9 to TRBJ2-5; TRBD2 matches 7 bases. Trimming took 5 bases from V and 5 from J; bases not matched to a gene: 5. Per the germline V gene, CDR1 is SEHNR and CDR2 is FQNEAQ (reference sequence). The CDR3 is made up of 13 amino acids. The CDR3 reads CASSPWGGETQYF. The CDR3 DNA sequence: TGTGCCAGCAGCCCCTGGGGGGGGGAGACCCAGTACTTC.

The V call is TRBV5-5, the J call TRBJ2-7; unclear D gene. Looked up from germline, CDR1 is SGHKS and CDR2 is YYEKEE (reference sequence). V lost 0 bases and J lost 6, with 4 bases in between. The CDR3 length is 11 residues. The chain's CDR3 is CASSLDREQYF. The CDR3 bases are TGTGCCAGCAGCTTGGATCGCGAGCAGTACTTC. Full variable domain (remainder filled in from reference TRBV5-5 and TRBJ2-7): DAGVTQSPTHLIKTRGQQVTLRCSPISGHKSVSWYQQVLGQGPQFIFQYYEKEERGRGNFPDRFSARQFPNYSSELNVNALLLGDSALYLCASSLDREQYFGPGTRLTVT.

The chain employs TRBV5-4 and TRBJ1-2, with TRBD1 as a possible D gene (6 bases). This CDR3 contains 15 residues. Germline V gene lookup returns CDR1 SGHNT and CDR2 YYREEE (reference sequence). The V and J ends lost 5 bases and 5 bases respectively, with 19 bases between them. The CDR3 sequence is CASSSAVGQGYGYTF. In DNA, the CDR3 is TGTGCCAGCAGTTCCGCCGTTGGGCAGGGGTATGGCTACACCTTC.

CDR3 protein: CASSPSRWASTDTQYF. In nucleotides, the CDR3 is TGTGCCAGCAGCCCCAGTCGCTGGGCTAGCACAGATACGCAGTATTTT. The genes are TRBV5-4 and TRBJ2-3; D gene uncertain. The CDR3 runs to 16 residues. V dropped 4 bases and J dropped 0 bases, with 15 bases sitting between them. CDR1 and CDR2 from the germline V gene are SGHNT and YYREEE (reference sequence).

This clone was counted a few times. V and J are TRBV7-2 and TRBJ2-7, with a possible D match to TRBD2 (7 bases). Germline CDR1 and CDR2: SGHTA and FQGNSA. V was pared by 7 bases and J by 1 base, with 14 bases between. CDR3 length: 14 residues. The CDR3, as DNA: TGTGCCAGCACCCAGGGGACTAAATCCTACGAGCAGTACTTC. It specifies CASTQGTKSYEQYF. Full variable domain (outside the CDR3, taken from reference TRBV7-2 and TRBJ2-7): GAGVSQSPSNKVTEKGKDVELRCDPISGHTALYWYRQSLGQGLEFLIYFQGNSAPDKSGLPSDRFSAERTGGSVSTLTIQRTQQEDSAVYLCASTQGTKSYEQYFGPGTRLTVT.

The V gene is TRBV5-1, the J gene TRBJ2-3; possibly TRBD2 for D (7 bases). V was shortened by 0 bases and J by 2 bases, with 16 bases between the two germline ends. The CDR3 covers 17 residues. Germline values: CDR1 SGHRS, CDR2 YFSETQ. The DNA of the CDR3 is TGCGCCAGCAGCTTGGGATGGGCGGGGGCCAACACAGATACGCAGTATTTT. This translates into CASSLGWAGANTDTQYF.

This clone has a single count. The CDR3 bases are TGCGCCAGCAGCTTGCCTGAGGTAGTGAACACCGGGGAGCTGTTTTTT. Protein product: CASSLPEVVNTGELFF. This chain links TRBV5-1 with TRBJ2-2; D remains ambiguous. Germline CDR1 is SGHRS and CDR2 is YFSETQ. The CDR3 runs to 16 residues. V was trimmed by 1 base and J by 1 base, leaving 11 bases between them.

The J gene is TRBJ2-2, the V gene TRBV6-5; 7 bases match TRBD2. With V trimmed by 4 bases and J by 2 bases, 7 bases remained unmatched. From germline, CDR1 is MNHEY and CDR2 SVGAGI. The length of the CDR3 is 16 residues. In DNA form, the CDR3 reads TGTGCCAGCAGTTCCACTCCGGGAGGAAACACCGGGGAGCTGTTTTTT. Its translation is CASSSTPGGNTGELFF.

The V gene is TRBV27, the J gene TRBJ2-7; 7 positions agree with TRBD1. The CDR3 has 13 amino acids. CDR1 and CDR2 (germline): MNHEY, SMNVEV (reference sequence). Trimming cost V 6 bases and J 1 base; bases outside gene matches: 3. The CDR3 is CASSRTGSYEQYF. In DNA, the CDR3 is TGTGCCAGCAGCCGGACAGGATCCTACGAGCAGTACTTC.

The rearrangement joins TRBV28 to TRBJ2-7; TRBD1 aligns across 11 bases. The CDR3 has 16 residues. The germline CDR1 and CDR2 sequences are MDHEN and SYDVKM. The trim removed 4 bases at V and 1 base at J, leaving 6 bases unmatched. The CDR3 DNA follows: TGTGCCAGCAGTTCATCCGGGACAGGGGGGTCCTACGAGCAGTACTTC. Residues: CASSSSGTGGSYEQYF. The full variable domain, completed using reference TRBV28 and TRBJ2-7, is DVKVTQSSRYLVKRTGEKVFLECVQDMDHENMFWYRQDPGLGLRLIYFSYDVKMKEKGDIPEGYSVSREKKERFSLILESASTNQTSMYLCASSSSGTGGSYEQYFGPGTRLTVT.

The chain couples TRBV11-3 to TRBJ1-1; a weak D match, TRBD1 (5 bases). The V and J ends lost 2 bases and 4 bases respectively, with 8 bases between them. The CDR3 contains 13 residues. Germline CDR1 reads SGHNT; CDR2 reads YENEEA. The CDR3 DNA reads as TGTGCCAGCAGCTTATGGGGGGGCACTGAAGCTTTCTTT. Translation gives CASSLWGGTEAFF. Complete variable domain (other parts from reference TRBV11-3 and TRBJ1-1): EAGVVQSPRYKIIEKKQPVAFWCNPISGHNTLYWYLQNLGQGPELLIRYENEEAVDDSQLPKDRFSAERLKGVDSTLKIQPAELGDSAVYLCASSLWGGTEAFFGQGTRLTVV.

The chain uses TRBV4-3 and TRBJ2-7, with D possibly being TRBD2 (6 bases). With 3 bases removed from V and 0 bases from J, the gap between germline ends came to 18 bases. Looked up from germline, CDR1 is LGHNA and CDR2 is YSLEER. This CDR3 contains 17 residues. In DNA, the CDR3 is TGCGCCAGCAGCCATCGTGATTGGACTATCGACTCCTACGAGCAGTACTTC. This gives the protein CASSHRDWTIDSYEQYF.

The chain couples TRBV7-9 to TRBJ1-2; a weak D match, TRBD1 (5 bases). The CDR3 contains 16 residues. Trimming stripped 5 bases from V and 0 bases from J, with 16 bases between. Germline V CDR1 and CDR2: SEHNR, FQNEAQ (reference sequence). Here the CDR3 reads CASSPPRGISNYGYTF. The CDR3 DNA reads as TGTGCCAGCAGCCCCCCACGGGGGATTTCTAACTATGGCTACACCTTC.

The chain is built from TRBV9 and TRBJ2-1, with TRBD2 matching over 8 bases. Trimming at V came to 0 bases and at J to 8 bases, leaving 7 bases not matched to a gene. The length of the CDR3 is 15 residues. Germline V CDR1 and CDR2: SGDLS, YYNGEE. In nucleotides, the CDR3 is TGTGCCAGCAGCGTAGTTCCGGGGGGGCTATATGAGCAGTTCTTC. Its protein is CASSVVPGGLYEQFF. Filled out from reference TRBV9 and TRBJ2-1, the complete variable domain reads DSGVTQTPKHLITATGQRVTLRCSPRSGDLSVYWYQQSLDQGLQFLIQYYNGEERAKGNILERFSAQQFPDLHSELNLSSLELGDSALYFCASSVVPGGLYEQFFGPGTRLTVL.